This T cell receptor (beta chain) was profiled in a study of T-cell reconstitution after alpha-beta-depleted transplantation in children. Preparation of the TCRbeta library involved a method that used unique molecular identifiers. A single record per CDR3 protein comes from TCRdb applying MiXCR to the PCR reads. In the table there are 200,000 to 250,000 distinct CDR3 sequences, around 9.6% of which are singletons. The CDR3 spans 15 residues. The germline V and J ends were trimmed by 5 bases and 5 bases, with 18 bases remaining between them. Germline values: CDR1 SEHNR, CDR2 FQNEAQ (reference sequence).

Sequencing used PBMCs from the stem cell graft donor, obtained from the stem cell graft. V is TRBV7-9 and J is TRBJ1-1; TRBD1 is a possible D gene (5 bases). This receptor was obtained from a human donor who donated a stem cell graft to a child with acute lymphoblastic leukemia. In DNA, the CDR3 is TGTGCCAGCAGCCAAGTGCAGGAGGGACGGACTGAAGCTTTCTTT. Translated: CASSQVQEGRTEAFF.